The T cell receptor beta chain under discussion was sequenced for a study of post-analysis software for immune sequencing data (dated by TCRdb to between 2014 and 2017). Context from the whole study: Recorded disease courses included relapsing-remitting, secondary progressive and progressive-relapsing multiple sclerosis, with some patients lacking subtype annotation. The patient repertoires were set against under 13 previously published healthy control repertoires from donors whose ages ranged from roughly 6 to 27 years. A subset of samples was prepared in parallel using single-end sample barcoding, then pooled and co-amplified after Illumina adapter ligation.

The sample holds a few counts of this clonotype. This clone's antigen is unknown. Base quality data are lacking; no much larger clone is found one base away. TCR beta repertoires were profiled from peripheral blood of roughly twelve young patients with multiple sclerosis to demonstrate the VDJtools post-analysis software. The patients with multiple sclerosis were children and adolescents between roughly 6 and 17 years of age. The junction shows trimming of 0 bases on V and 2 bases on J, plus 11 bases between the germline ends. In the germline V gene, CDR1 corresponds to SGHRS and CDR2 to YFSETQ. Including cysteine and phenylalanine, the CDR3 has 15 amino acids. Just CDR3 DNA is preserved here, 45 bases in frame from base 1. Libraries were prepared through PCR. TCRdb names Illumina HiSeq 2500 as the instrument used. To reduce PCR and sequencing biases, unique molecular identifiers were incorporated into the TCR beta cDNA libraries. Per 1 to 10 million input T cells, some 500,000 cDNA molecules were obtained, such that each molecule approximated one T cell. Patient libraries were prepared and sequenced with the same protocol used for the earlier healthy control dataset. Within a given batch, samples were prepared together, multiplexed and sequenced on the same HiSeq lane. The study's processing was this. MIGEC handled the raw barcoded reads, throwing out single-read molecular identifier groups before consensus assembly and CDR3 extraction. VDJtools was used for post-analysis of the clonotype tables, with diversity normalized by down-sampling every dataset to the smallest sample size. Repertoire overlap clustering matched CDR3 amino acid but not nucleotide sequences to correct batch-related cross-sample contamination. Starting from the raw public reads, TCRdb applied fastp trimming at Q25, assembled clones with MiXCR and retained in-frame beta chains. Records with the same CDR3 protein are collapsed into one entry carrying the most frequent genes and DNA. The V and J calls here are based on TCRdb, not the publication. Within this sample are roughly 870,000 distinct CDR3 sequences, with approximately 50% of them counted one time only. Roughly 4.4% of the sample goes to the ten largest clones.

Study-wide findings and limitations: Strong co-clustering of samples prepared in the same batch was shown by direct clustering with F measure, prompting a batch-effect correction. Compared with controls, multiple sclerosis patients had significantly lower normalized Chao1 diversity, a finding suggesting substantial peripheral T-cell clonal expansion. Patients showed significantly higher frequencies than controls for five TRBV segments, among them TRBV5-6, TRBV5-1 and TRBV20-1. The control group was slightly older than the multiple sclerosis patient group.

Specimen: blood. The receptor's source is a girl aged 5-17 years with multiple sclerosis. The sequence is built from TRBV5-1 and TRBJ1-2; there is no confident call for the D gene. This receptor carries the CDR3 CASSLDTGVNYGYTF. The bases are TGCGCCAGCAGCTTGGATACGGGCGTGAACTATGGCTACACCTTC. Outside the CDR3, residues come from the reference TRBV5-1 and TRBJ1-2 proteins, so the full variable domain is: KAGVTQTPRYLIKTRGQQVTLSCSPISGHRSVSWYQQTPGQGLQFLFEYFSETQRNKGNFPGRFSGRQFSNSRSEMNVSTLELGDSALYLCASSLDTGVNYGYTFGSGTRLTVV.